The 19 T cell receptor beta chains listed next were all sequenced from one sample in a study of OX40 agonist ivuxolimab in advanced cancers. The protocol was immunoSEQ multiplex PCR, while the TCRdb copy is restricted to in-frame clones and leaves out a portion. The table records over 30,000 clones, 82% of them present only once. The sequenced sample was CD4+ or CD8+ T cells sorted from blood, obtained in a trial of the OX40 agonist ivuxolimab. These receptors were obtained from an adult with an advanced solid tumor such as melanoma, head and neck, liver or kidney cancer.

This clone has only one observation. V usage is TRBV2 and J usage is TRBJ2-5; the D gene is possibly TRBD1 (6 bases). Germline-derived CDR1 and CDR2 are SNHLY and FYNNEI. V dropped 4 bases and J dropped 5 bases, with 11 bases sitting between them. The length of the CDR3 is 13 residues. CDR3 amino acids: CASSGGRGETQYF. CDR3 sequence (DNA): TGTGCCAGCAGTGGAGGCAGGGGTGAGACCCAGTACTTC.

This clone appeared a few times. The rearrangement links TRBV6-1 to TRBJ1-1, with D perhaps TRBD1 (5 bases). The CDR3 is 12 amino acids. The germline gives CDR1 MNHNS, CDR2 SASEGT. V shed 7 bases and J shed 5 bases, with 11 bases lying between them. CDR3 sequence reads: CASNKGLTEAFF. The DNA for the CDR3 is TGTGCCAGCAACAAGGGACTGACTGAAGCTTTCTTT.

The chain combines TRBV5-4 with TRBJ1-2; D is ambiguous. CDR3 length: 13 residues. V dropped 0 bases and J dropped 1 base, with 4 bases sitting between them. Germline CDR1 SGHNT, CDR2 YYREEE (reference sequence). This CDR3 is CASSLDSNYGYTF. The CDR3 nucleotides are TGTGCCAGCAGCTTGGACAGTAACTATGGCTACACCTTC.

This chain uses TRBV5-6 with TRBJ2-7; a possible D gene is TRBD1 (5 bases). This CDR3 has 14 residues. V was trimmed by 1 base and J by 5 bases, leaving 13 bases between them. Germline-derived CDR1 and CDR2 are SGHDT and YYEEEE. In nucleotides, the CDR3 is TGTGCCAGCAGCTTGCTGGGGCCGTCGGACGAGCAGTACTTC. Its protein is CASSLLGPSDEQYF.

The chain employs TRBV18 and TRBJ1-2; D gene unclear. Germline CDR1 is KGHSH and CDR2 is LQKENI. The CDR3 covers 13 residues. Between the trimmed V and J ends, which lost 1 base and 4 bases, there was a span of 7 bases. In DNA, the CDR3 is TGTGCCAGCTCACCACAGGGCCCCTATGGCTACACCTTC. This translates into CASSPQGPYGYTF. The whole variable domain, remainder taken from reference TRBV18 and TRBJ1-2, is NAGVMQNPRHLVRRRGQEARLRCSPMKGHSHVYWYRQLPEEGLKFMVYLQKENIIDESGMPKERFSAEFPKEGPSILRIQQVVRGDSAAYFCASSPQGPYGYTFGSGTRLTVV.

The chain joins TRBV6-1 to TRBJ1-1; 7 positions agree with TRBD1. CDR1 MNHNS and CDR2 SASEGT come from the germline V gene. The CDR3 spans 15 residues. With V trimmed by 6 bases and J by 0 bases, 7 bases remained unmatched. The CDR3 here is CASRGDSSLNTEAFF. CDR3 bases: TGTGCCAGCAGGGGGGACAGCAGCTTGAACACTGAAGCTTTCTTT.

This clone showed up just a few times. The J gene is TRBJ2-3, the V gene TRBV7-9, with D possibly matching TRBD2 (6 bases). The V gene lost 1 base and the J gene lost 3 bases, with 14 bases spanning the gap. There are 16 residues in the CDR3. CDR1 is SEHNR, CDR2 FQNEAQ, per germline (reference sequence). This CDR3 reads CASSLGRDWQTDTQYF. The CDR3 DNA reads TGTGCCAGCAGCTTAGGCCGGGACTGGCAAACAGATACGCAGTATTTT.

The V call is TRBV7-2, the J call TRBJ1-5; 9 bases match TRBD1. This CDR3 has 15 residues. Unmatched junction bases numbered 6, after V lost 5 bases and J lost 4 bases. CDR1 and CDR2 (germline): SGHTA, FQGNSA. Here the CDR3 reads CASSPPGQGNQPQHF. The CDR3 DNA is TGTGCCAGCAGCCCGCCCGGACAGGGGAATCAGCCCCAGCATTTT.

The gene calls are TRBV29-1 and TRBJ2-1, with 8 bases matching TRBD1. V lost 6 bases and J lost 0; bases outside the gene matches: 1. Germline loops: CDR1 SQVTM, CDR2 ANQGSEA. CDR3 length: 13 residues. CDR3 bases: TGCAGCGTCGGACAGGGCTCCTACAATGAGCAGTTCTTC. It is translated as CSVGQGSYNEQFF.

The J gene is TRBJ2-5, the V gene TRBV9, with 13 bases matching TRBD2. CDR1 is SGDLS, CDR2 YYNGEE, per germline. Trimming took 0 bases from V and 7 from J; bases not matched to a gene: 6. This CDR3 region has 16 residues. CDR3 protein: CASSVEGLAGLATQYF. CDR3 nucleotide sequence: TGTGCCAGCAGCGTAGAGGGACTAGCGGGGTTGGCGACCCAGTACTTC. The whole variable domain, filled in from reference TRBV9 and TRBJ2-5, reads DSGVTQTPKHLITATGQRVTLRCSPRSGDLSVYWYQQSLDQGLQFLIQYYNGEERAKGNILERFSAQQFPDLHSELNLSSLELGDSALYFCASSVEGLAGLATQYFGPGTRLLVL.

This clone has just one count. The chain links TRBV19 to TRBJ2-6; D is ambiguous. The germline gives CDR1 LNHDA, CDR2 SQIVND (reference sequence). The CDR3 extends over 15 amino acids. V was pared by 3 bases and J by 1 base, with 7 bases between. The CDR3 DNA follows: TGTGCCAGTAGTATTACCCTATCTGGGGCCAACGTCCTGACTTTC. This sequence encodes CASSITLSGANVLTF.

The chain joins TRBV9 to TRBJ2-7, with a possible D match to TRBD1 (6 bases). The germline gives CDR1 SGDLS, CDR2 YYNGEE. V was shortened by 0 bases and J by 0 bases, with 10 bases between the two germline ends. The length of the CDR3 is 15 residues. CDR3 DNA sequence: TGTGCCAGCAGCGTAGAAACAGGGTACTCCTACGAGCAGTACTTC. It specifies CASSVETGYSYEQYF. Full variable domain (remainder filled in from reference TRBV9 and TRBJ2-7): DSGVTQTPKHLITATGQRVTLRCSPRSGDLSVYWYQQSLDQGLQFLIQYYNGEERAKGNILERFSAQQFPDLHSELNLSSLELGDSALYFCASSVETGYSYEQYFGPGTRLTVT.

The CDR3: CASMRGGTAYNEQFF. The CDR3 DNA reads as TGTGCCAGCATGCGAGGCGGGACAGCATACAATGAGCAGTTCTTC. This chain joins TRBV6-1 and TRBJ2-1; D might be TRBD1 (7 bases). This CDR3 has 15 amino acids. The germline gives CDR1 MNHNS, CDR2 SASEGT. Trimming shortened V by 7 bases and J by 4 bases, and 17 bases separated the two germline ends.

The V call is TRBV7-2, the J call TRBJ2-7; D call uncertain. CDR3 length: 13 amino acids. Germline V gene data show CDR1 as SGHTA and CDR2 as FQGNSA. V lost 5 bases to trimming and J lost 0 bases, with 8 bases between them. The CDR3 spells CASSRTISYEQYF. The CDR3 nucleotides are TGTGCCAGCAGCCGGACCATCTCCTACGAGCAGTACTTC.

The chain couples TRBV28 to TRBJ1-5; tentative D call: TRBD1 (5 bases). V dropped 6 bases and J dropped 4 bases, with 13 bases sitting between them. This CDR3 is 14 amino acids long. Germline CDR1 MDHEN, CDR2 SYDVKM. The CDR3: CASRPQVANQPQHF. As DNA, the CDR3 is TGTGCCAGCAGGCCACAGGTAGCAAATCAGCCCCAGCATTTT.

This sequence joins TRBV28 and TRBJ1-1; possible D gene TRBD1, 5 bases. The CDR3 length is 16 residues. Trimming took off 1 base at V and 0 bases at J, with 12 bases between the two ends. CDR1 is MDHEN, CDR2 SYDVKM, per germline. The CDR3 loop reads CASSLSPGQMNTEAFF. In DNA, the CDR3 is TGTGCCAGCAGTTTATCCCCCGGACAAATGAACACTGAAGCTTTCTTT. The whole variable domain, filled in from reference TRBV28 and TRBJ1-1, reads DVKVTQSSRYLVKRTGEKVFLECVQDMDHENMFWYRQDPGLGLRLIYFSYDVKMKEKGDIPEGYSVSREKKERFSLILESASTNQTSMYLCASSLSPGQMNTEAFFGQGTRLTVV.

This clone was detected a few times. This chain links TRBV6-5 with TRBJ1-1, with D uncertain. V gave up 5 bases and J gave up 4 bases, with 14 bases separating them. Germline-derived CDR1 and CDR2 are MNHEY and SVGAGI. The CDR3 runs 14 residues. The CDR3 sequence is CASSKVSGITEAFF. The CDR3 coding sequence is TGTGCCAGCAGTAAGGTGTCGGGAATCACTGAAGCTTTCTTT.

The chain uses TRBV27 and TRBJ1-2, with TRBD1 as a possible D gene (6 bases). This CDR3 comprises 13 residues. V was pared by 0 bases and J by 6 bases, with 8 bases between. CDR1 is MNHEY and CDR2 is SMNVEV in the germline V gene (reference sequence). CDR3 protein: CASSLSGGHGYTF. The DNA of the CDR3 is TGTGCCAGCAGTTTATCAGGGGGGCATGGCTACACCTTC.

There are a few counts of this clone. This sequence joins TRBV30 and TRBJ1-4, with TRBD1 matching over 7 bases. CDR3 size: 15 residues. The junction had 13 bases not matched to a gene; V was cut back by 7 bases and J by 5 bases. Germline CDR1 GTSNPN, CDR2 SVGIG (reference sequence). The DNA for the CDR3 is TGTGCCTCAACCTGGGACAGTACACTGAATGAAAAACTGTTTTTT. Encoded protein: CASTWDSTLNEKLFF.